This T cell receptor beta chain was identified in a study of identical twins. The study's findings and limits: Models predicted less out-of-frame TCR alpha sharing in monozygotic twins than was found.

Trimming left V 0 bases short and J 2 bases short, with 10 bases between. Germline values: CDR1 SEHNR, CDR2 FQNEAQ (reference sequence). The length of the CDR3 is 16 residues. TCRdb re-called the 5' RACE reads through MiXCR, storing one row per CDR3 protein. The sample lists approximately 1.8 million distinct CDR3 sequences; roughly 35% were seen once. Regarding this clonotype: Antigen specificity is unknown.

The sequenced material came from cord blood. The sequence was obtained from a newborn girl in good health. The V and J genes are TRBV7-9 and TRBJ2-2; D ambiguous. In DNA, the CDR3 is TGTGCCAGCAGCTTAGCGCTGGGCACCAACACCGGGGAGCTGTTTTTT. It translates to CASSLALGTNTGELFF.